This section outlines one T cell receptor (beta chain) sequence together with its context. What it recognizes is unknown. Some clones are missing from TCRdb's copy, which holds only in-frame ones; the method was immunoSEQ multiplex PCR. Of about 99,000 clones listed, about 96% are singletons. This sample is part of a study of OX40 agonist ivuxolimab in advanced cancers. As for the study in general: The patients received ivuxolimab by intravenous route every 2 weeks at 0.01 to 10 mg/kg. Study findings and constraints: Some nonresponders also had low normalized T-cell clonal expansion.

Trimming stripped 7 bases from V and 6 bases from J, with 23 bases between. This CDR3 contains 15 residues. Germline V CDR1 and CDR2: GTSNPN, SVGIG (reference sequence). Autoimmune disease history or systemic immunosuppression meant exclusion. At cycle 4 day 1, cycle 7 day 1, and baseline, blood was sampled. The receptor was isolated from an adult with an advanced solid tumor such as melanoma, head and neck, liver or kidney cancer. The material was CD4+ or CD8+ T cells sorted from blood, obtained in a trial of the OX40 agonist ivuxolimab. The chain carries TRBV30 and TRBJ2-3, with TRBD2 as a possible D gene (7 bases). This CDR3 reads CASGAGAGPRDTQYF. The CDR3 DNA reads TGTGCCTCCGGGGCGGGGGCCGGGCCCCGGGATACGCAGTATTTT. Based on the CDR3 plus reference TRBV30 and TRBJ2-3, the full variable domain is SQTIHQWPATLVQPVGSPLSLECTVEGTSNPNLYWYRQAAGRGLQLLFYSVGIGQISSEVPQNLSASRPQDRQFILSSKKLLLSDSGFYLCASGAGAGPRDTQYFGPGTRLTVL.